These T cell receptor beta chains were read from a single sample in a study of T-cell memory formation after mild COVID-19. TCRdb called the 5' RACE reads again in MiXCR, with one record for every CDR3 protein. The sample yields nearly 110,000 distinct CDR3 sequences, 9.5% to 15% seen once. The specimen sequenced was PBMCs or a T cell subset sorted from them (not recorded which). The receptors were gathered from an adult woman who had mild COVID-19 (a few samples of this study predate the infection). Cell type and time point are not known. CDR3s include the opening cysteine and the closing phenylalanine or tryptophan. The order of the fields is V gene, J gene, CDR3 protein.

>TRBV9|TRBJ2-5
CASTPRRASQETQYF
>TRBV3-1|TRBJ1-4
CASSHPLSEKLFF
>TRBV24-1|TRBJ2-5
CATSDLSAGTAQETQYF
>TRBV7-2|TRBJ1-1
CASSLAGRLEAFF
>TRBV6-5|TRBJ2-3
CASSQQGAWEGSTDTQYF
>TRBV7-9|TRBJ2-1
CASIGLAGGLNEQFF
>TRBV24-1|TRBJ2-7
CATSEGFGRTEQYF
>TRBV19|TRBJ1-6
CASSRGTGGNSPLHF
>TRBV15|TRBJ2-5
CATSRLDTKGETQYF
>TRBV7-2|TRBJ2-1
CASSSPDPGPNEQFF
>TRBV27|TRBJ2-7
CASRMLNSYEQYF
>TRBV4-2|TRBJ1-2
CASSQVGGPGYGYTF
>TRBV6-5|TRBJ2-5
CASSYQGRQETQYF
>TRBV5-1|TRBJ2-5
CASSGGRKETQYF
>TRBV19|TRBJ1-5
CASSTGSNQPQHF
>TRBV23-1|TRBJ2-7
CARTLSYEQYF
>TRBV27|TRBJ2-7
CASSTVGGSYEQYF
>TRBV12-3/TRBV12-4|TRBJ2-3
CATRGAGGRSSTDTQYF
>TRBV5-1|TRBJ1-1
CASSPGASDTEAFF
>TRBV7-6|TRBJ1-3
CASSSPAGVGNTIYF